This T cell receptor beta chain appears in the sequencing data of a study of identical twins. Study outcomes and limitations: When twins shared out-of-frame alpha sequences, those sequences had excess low generation probability.

One entry per CDR3 protein, called by TCRdb with MiXCR from the 5' RACE reads. Of about 890,000 distinct CDR3 sequences in the sample, approximately 13% were seen once. V was cut by 6 bases and J by 5 bases, with 8 bases left in between. The CDR3 length is 12 residues. Germline V gene data show CDR1 as SGHDN and CDR2 as FVKESK. A note on this clonotype: The antigen remains unidentified.

These data were also filed under a second study, of yellow fever vaccine responses in identical twins.

This clonotype was sampled from a young woman in good health. The J gene is TRBJ2-1, the V gene TRBV14; no firm D call. Sequenced material: PBMCs. The CDR3 DNA is TGTGCCAGCAGTAAGATTGACAATGAGCAGTTCTTC. Protein product: CASSKIDNEQFF.